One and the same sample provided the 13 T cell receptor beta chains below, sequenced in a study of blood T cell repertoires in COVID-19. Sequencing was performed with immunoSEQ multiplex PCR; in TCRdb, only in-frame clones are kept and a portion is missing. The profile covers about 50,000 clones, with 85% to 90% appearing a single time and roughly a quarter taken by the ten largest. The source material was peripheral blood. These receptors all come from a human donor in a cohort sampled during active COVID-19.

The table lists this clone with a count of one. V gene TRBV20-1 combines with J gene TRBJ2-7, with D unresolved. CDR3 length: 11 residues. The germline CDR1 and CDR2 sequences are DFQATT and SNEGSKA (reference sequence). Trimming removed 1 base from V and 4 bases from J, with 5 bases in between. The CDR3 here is CSARGGYEQYV. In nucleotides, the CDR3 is TGCAGTGCTAGAGGCGGTTACGAGCAGTACGTC.

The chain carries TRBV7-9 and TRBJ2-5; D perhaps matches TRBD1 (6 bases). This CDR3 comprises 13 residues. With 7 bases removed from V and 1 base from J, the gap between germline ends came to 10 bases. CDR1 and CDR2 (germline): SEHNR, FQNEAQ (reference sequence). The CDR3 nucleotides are TGTGCCAGCACTCTGGGGGCCCAAGAGACCCAGTACTTC. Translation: CASTLGAQETQYF.

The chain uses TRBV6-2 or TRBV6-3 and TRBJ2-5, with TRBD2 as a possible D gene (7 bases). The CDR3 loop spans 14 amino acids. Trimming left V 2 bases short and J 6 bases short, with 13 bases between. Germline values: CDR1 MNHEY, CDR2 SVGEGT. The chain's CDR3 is CASSYPGGRQTQYF. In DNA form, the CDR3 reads TGTGCCAGCAGTTACCCGGGGGGCCGGCAGACCCAGTACTTC.

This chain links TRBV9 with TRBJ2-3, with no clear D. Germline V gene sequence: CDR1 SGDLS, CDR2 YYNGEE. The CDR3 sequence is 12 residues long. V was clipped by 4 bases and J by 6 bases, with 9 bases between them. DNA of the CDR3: TGTGCCAGCAGCCCTTATTCGGATACGCAGTATTTT. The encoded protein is CASSPYSDTQYF.

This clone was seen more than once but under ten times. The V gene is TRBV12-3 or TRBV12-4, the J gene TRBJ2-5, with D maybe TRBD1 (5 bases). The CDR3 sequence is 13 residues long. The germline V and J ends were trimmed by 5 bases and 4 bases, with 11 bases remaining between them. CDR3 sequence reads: CASSPSQGETQYF. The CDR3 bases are TGTGCCAGCAGTCCGTCTCAGGGAGAGACCCAGTACTTC.

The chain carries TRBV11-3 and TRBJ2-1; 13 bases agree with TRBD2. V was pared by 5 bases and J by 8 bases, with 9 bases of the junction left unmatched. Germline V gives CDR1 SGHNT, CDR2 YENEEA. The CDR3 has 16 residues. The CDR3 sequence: CASSPGLAGRKDEQFF. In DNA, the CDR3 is TGTGCCAGCAGCCCGGGACTAGCGGGGAGAAAGGATGAGCAGTTCTTC.

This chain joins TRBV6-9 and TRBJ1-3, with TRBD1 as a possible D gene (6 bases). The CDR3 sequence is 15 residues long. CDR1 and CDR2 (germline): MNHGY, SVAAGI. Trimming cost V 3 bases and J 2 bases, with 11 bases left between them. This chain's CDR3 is CASSYRGATGNTIYF. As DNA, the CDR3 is TGTGCCAGCAGTTACCGGGGGGCAACTGGAAACACCATATATTTT.

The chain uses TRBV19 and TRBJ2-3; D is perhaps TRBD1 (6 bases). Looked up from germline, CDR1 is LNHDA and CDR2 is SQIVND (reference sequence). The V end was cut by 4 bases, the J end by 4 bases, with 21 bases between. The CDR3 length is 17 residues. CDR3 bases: TGTGCCAGTAGTACGAGCTCAGGGGTTACTCTCGCAGATACGCAGTATTTT. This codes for CASSTSSGVTLADTQYF. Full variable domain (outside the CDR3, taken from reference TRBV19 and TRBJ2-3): DGGITQSPKYLFRKEGQNVTLSCEQNLNHDAMYWYRQDPGQGLRLIYYSQIVNDFQKGDIAEGYSVSREKKESFPLTVTSAQKNPTAFYLCASSTSSGVTLADTQYFGPGTRLTVL.

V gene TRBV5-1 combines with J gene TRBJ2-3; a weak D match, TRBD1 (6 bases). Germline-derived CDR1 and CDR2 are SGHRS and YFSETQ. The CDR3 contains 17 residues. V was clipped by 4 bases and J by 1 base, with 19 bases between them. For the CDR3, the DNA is TGCGCCAGCAGCATTAGGCCGACAGGCGGCGGCACAGATACGCAGTATTTT. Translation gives CASSIRPTGGGTDTQYF.

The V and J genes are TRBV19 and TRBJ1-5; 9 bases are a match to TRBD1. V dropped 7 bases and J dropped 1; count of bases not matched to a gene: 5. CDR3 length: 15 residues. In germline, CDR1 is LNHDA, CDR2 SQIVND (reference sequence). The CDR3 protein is CASIGTGKSNQPQHF. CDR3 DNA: TGTGCCAGTATCGGGACAGGGAAGAGCAATCAGCCCCAGCATTTT. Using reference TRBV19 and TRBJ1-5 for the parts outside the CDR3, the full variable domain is DGGITQSPKYLFRKEGQNVTLSCEQNLNHDAMYWYRQDPGQGLRLIYYSQIVNDFQKGDIAEGYSVSREKKESFPLTVTSAQKNPTAFYLCASIGTGKSNQPQHFGDGTRLSIL.

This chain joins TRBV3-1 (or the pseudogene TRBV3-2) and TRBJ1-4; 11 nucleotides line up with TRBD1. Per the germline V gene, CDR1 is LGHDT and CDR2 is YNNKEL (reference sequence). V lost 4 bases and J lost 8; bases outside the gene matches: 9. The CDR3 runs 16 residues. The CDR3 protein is CASSLGGGTGGEKLFF. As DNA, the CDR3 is TGTGCCAGCAGCCTCGGAGGGGGGACAGGGGGAGAAAAACTGTTTTTT.

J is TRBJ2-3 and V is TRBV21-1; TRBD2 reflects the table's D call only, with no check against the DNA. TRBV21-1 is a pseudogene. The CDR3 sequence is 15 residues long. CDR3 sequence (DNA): TGTGCCAGCAGGAGGTTAGCGGAGGGCACAGATACGCAGTATTTT. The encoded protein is CASRRLAEGTDTQYF.

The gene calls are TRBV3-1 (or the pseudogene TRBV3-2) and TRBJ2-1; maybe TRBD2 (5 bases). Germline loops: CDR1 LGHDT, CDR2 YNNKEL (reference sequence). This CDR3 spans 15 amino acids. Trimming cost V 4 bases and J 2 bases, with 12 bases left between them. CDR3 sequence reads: CASSPTRSTYNEQFF. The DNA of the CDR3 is TGTGCCAGCAGCCCAACTAGAAGCACCTACAATGAGCAGTTCTTC.